Detailed here is one TCR beta chain. Its antigen remains unknown. CDR1 is SNHLY, CDR2 FYNNEI, per germline. Trimming cost V 6 bases and J 0 bases, with 15 bases left between them. The CDR3 is 16 residues long. This sample was taken from a study of vaccination effects on CD4 cells after COVID-19. TCRdb keeps only in-frame clones here, not all; method: immunoSEQ multiplex PCR. The data contain tens of thousands of clones, 60% to 85% of them singletons. Antigen-specific CD4+ T cells were first expanded with viral peptide pools by the ViraFEST assay and only then sequenced. On roughly day 9 of culture, CD4+ T cells were separated out. Each vaccine recipient was nucleocapsid antibody negative and had no prior SARS-CoV-2 infection.

The sample in question was CD4+ T cells from PBMCs cultured with HCoV-OC43 spike peptides, obtained before COVID-19 vaccination. Described subset: HCoV-OC43 spike overlapping peptide pool stimulation. J is TRBJ1-3 and V is TRBV2; D possibly corresponds to TRBD1 (5 bases). This sequence originates from a human donor who received a COVID-19 vaccine. CDR3 region: CASSTFRQTSGNTIYF. The DNA for the CDR3 is TGTGCCAGCAGCACTTTCCGACAGACCTCTGGAAACACCATATATTTT.